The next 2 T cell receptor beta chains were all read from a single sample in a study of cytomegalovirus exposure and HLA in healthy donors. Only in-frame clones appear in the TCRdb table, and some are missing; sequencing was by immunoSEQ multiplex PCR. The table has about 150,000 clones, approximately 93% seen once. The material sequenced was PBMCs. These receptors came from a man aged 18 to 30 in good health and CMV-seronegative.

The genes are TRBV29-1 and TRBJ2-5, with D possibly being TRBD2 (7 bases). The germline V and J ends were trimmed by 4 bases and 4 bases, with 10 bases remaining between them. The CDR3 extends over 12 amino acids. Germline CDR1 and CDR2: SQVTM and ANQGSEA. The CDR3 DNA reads TGCAGCGTTGTAAGGGGGGGAGAGACCCAGTACTTC. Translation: CSVVRGGETQYF.

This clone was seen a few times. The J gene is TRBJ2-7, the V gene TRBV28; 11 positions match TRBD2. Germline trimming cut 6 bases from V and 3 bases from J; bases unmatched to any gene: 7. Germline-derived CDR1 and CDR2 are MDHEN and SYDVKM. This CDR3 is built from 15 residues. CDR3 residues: CASSHGTSGNYEQYV. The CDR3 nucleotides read TGTGCCAGCAGCCATGGGACTAGCGGAAACTACGAGCAGTACGTC.